This TCR beta chain was identified in a study of blood T cell repertoires in COVID-19. Trimming removed 5 bases from V and 1 base from J, with 12 bases in between. Germline V CDR1 and CDR2: MNHEY, SMNVEV (reference sequence). The CDR3 is 14 amino acids. Generated by immunoSEQ multiplex PCR, the TCRdb table keeps only in-frame clones and is missing some. This sample yields about 220,000 clones, of which 75% to 85% are seen a single time; about 9.7% belongs to the top ten. The clonotype comes from a man aged 50 to 59 with active or convalescent COVID-19. The sample consisted of peripheral blood. The chain combines TRBV27 with TRBJ2-7; perhaps TRBD2 as D (5 bases). The CDR3 protein is CASSPGVRSYEQYF. DNA of the CDR3: TGTGCCAGCAGTCCCGGGGTGCGGTCCTACGAGCAGTACTTC.